The T cell receptor beta chain described here comes from a study of tumor T cells in aggressive B-cell lymphoma. Germline trimming cut 5 bases from V and 6 bases from J; bases unmatched to any gene: 2. This CDR3 region has 14 residues. Per the germline V gene, CDR1 is SGHVS and CDR2 is FNYEAQ. The repertoire was sequenced with immunoSEQ multiplex PCR; TCRdb's copy has only in-frame clones and lacks some. The top ten hold 2% to 2.5% of the sample, which has around 4,500 clones, 91% seen once. Source material: tumor tissue. The origin of this receptor is an adult with diffuse large B cell lymphoma. V is TRBV7-6 and J is TRBJ2-7; 15 bases line up with TRBD2. The CDR3 sequence is CASSGGLAGGEQYF. The CDR3 DNA is TGTGCCAGCAGCGGGGGACTAGCGGGAGGCGAGCAGTACTTC. The full variable domain, with the rest looked up from reference TRBV7-6 and TRBJ2-7, is GAGVSQSPRYKVTKRGQDVALRCDPISGHVSLYWYRQALGQGPEFLTYFNYEAQQDKSGLPNDRFSAERPEGSISTLTIQRTEQRDSAMYRCASSGGLAGGEQYFGPGTRLTVT.